Detailed here is one TCR beta chain. This clone was seen a single time. It has no known antigen specificity. No much larger clonotype is one base removed from it; base qualities were not supplied. Receptor libraries were prepared by the immunoSEQ multiplex PCR assay. TCRdb stores this immuneACCESS table with in-frame sequences only. Part of the clones is absent; in the studies checked, under half of the shortfall reflects unresolved V genes, and no reason is known for the rest. The sample records approximately 87,000 clones, more than 85% of which are singletons. The ten largest clones represent about 1.3% of the sample. The data were taken from a study of control samples from healthy donors and cancer patients (dated by TCRdb to the early 2020s). V lost 3 bases and J lost 4 bases, and the count of bases not matched to a germline gene is 3. The germline V gene yields SGHRS for CDR1 and YFSETQ for CDR2. The CDR3 covers 15 residues, taking in both the cysteine and the phenylalanine. Only the CDR3 part of the read is kept: 45 bases, read in frame from the first base.

The source of this sequence is a woman aged 45-65 years in good health. Sequenced: blood. This chain joins TRBV5-1 to TRBJ2-2; 10 junctional bases match TRBD2. This receptor has the CDR3 CASSSSGSVTGELFF. The base sequence is TGCGCCAGCAGCTCTAGCGGGAGTGTCACCGGGGAGCTGTTTTTT.